Below, 5 T cell receptor beta chains from the same sample are listed, as sequenced in a study of early T cells in non-severe SARS-CoV-2 infection. TCRdb independently ran MiXCR on the 5' RACE reads; one entry per CDR3 protein. The sample consists of tens of thousands of distinct CDR3 sequences, 13% to 15% of them appearing once. The specimen sequenced was whole blood. The receptors stem from an adult who was a healthcare worker with PCR-confirmed SARS-CoV-2 infection or an uninfected control (not recorded which).

This clonotype has at least ten counts. This chain uses TRBV20-1 with TRBJ2-5; D gene uncertain. V was trimmed by 3 bases and J by 5 bases, leaving 4 bases between them. The CDR3 covers 10 residues. CDR1 is DFQATT, CDR2 SNEGSKA, per germline (reference sequence). Written as DNA, the CDR3 is TGCAGTGCTAGTTACGAGACCCAGTACTTC. This translates into CSASYETQYF.

This chain joins TRBV18 and TRBJ1-2; D may be TRBD1 (5 bases). The germline V gene has CDR1 KGHSH and CDR2 LQKENI. The CDR3 totals 14 residues. The germline V and J ends were trimmed by 0 bases and 8 bases, with 13 bases remaining between them. CDR3 DNA: TGTGCCAGCTCACCACCGGTCAGGGTAGGCGGCTACACCTTC. It translates to CASSPPVRVGGYTF.

This clonotype was picked up one time. At one boundary the junction diverges from the germline segment, which might be a read error. CDR3 loop: CASKSQGWGTEAYF. The CDR3 nucleotides read TGTGCCAGCAAATCTCAGGGTTGGGGCACTGAAGCTTACTTT. The chain uses TRBV27 and TRBJ1-1; D is perhaps TRBD1 (5 bases). Germline assignment: CDR1 MNHEY and CDR2 SMNVEV (reference sequence). The CDR3 consists of 14 residues.

This clonotype was seen a few times. The chain couples TRBV6-5 to TRBJ2-3; D not resolved. The V gene lost 1 base and the J gene lost 6 bases, with 5 bases spanning the gap. CDR1 and CDR2 from the germline V gene are MNHEY and SVGAGI. This CDR3 contains 12 residues. The CDR3 DNA reads TGTGCCAGCAGTTACTATGGTGATACGCAGTATTTT. Its protein is CASSYYGDTQYF.

This clonotype has a count of ten or more. The gene calls are TRBV9 and TRBJ2-2, with D possibly being TRBD1 (5 bases). CDR1 SGDLS and CDR2 YYNGEE come from the germline V gene. CDR3 length: 15 amino acids. The V end lost 2 bases, the J end lost 1 base, and 9 bases lay between the germline ends. This CDR3 reads CASSVGAGNTGELFF. The CDR3 nucleotides read TGTGCCAGCAGCGTTGGGGCCGGGAACACCGGGGAGCTGTTTTTT.